This TCR beta chain is drawn from a study of shared T cell receptors in the human thymus. Assay used: immunoSEQ multiplex PCR; TCRdb lists only in-frame clones, some missing. The sample lists under 850,000 clones, approximately 88% occurring once. Germline CDR1 MDHEN, CDR2 SYDVKM. The CDR3 contains 12 residues. Between the trimmed V and J ends, which lost 6 bases and 5 bases, there was a span of 8 bases. Another study also made use of these data, one on human thymus T cells. This second study notes: Infants, healthy and Finnish, who were having corrective surgery for congenital heart defects served as donors. The source of the thymus tissue was resections taken during corrective heart surgery.

The TCR was taken from a boy in the first two years of life with a congenital heart defect. The chain carries TRBV28 and TRBJ1-5; unclear D gene. Sequenced input: thymocytes. The CDR3 region is CASSPFHQPQHF. As DNA, the CDR3 is TGTGCCAGCAGCCCCTTTCATCAGCCCCAGCATTTT.